A single T cell receptor beta chain is shown here with its context. Some clones are missing from TCRdb's copy, which holds only in-frame ones; the method was immunoSEQ multiplex PCR. The sample yields 140,000 to 150,000 clones, under 95% seen once. This sample was taken from a study of T cell responses to AZD1222 COVID-19 vaccine. Trimming cost V 3 bases and J 0 bases, with 10 bases left between them. This CDR3 spans 15 amino acids. Germline V gene data show CDR1 as MGHRA and CDR2 as YSYEKL. The sequence came from an adult in good health. This specimen was peripheral blood, taken on day 0 of AZD1222 vaccination. The chain has TRBV4-1 and TRBJ2-3; unclear D gene. The CDR3 bases are TGCGCCAGCAGCCAGGGCCCAGGAAGCACAGATACGCAGTATTTT. Its protein is CASSQGPGSTDTQYF.